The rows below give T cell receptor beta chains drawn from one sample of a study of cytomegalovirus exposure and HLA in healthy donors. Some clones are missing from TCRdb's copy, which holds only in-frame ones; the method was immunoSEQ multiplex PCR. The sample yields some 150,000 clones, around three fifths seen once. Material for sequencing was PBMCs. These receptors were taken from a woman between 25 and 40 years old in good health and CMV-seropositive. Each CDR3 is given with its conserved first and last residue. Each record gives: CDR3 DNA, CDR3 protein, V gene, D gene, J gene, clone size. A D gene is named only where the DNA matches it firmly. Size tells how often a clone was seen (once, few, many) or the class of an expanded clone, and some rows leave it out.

CDR3nt: TGTGCCTGTTTAGATGACAGGGTTGATCCCTACGAGCAGTACTTC
CDR3aa: CACLDDRVDPYEQYF
v_gene: TRBV30
d_gene: TRBD1
j_gene: TRBJ2-7
abundance: NA

CDR3nt: TGTGCCTGGAGTCCTTTGACAGGTCGTTACAATGAGCAGTTCTTC
CDR3aa: CAWSPLTGRYNEQFF
v_gene: TRBV30
d_gene: NA
j_gene: TRBJ2-1
abundance: NA

CDR3nt: TGTGCCAGCAGCTTAGATAGTACTAGCGGCCTTTACGAGCAGTACTTC
CDR3aa: CASSLDSTSGLYEQYF
v_gene: TRBV7-2
d_gene: TRBD2
j_gene: TRBJ2-7
abundance: NA

CDR3nt: TGTGCCAGCATGGCGTGGCAGGGGGGAACTGAAGCTTTCTTT
CDR3aa: CASMAWQGGTEAFF
v_gene: TRBV2
d_gene: TRBD1
j_gene: TRBJ1-1
abundance: few

CDR3nt: TGTGCCAGCAGCCAAAGAGAACAAGAGACCCAGTACTTC
CDR3aa: CASSQREQETQYF
v_gene: TRBV27
d_gene: NA
j_gene: TRBJ2-5
abundance: NA

CDR3nt: TGTGCCAGCAGTGTACCGGGACTAGCGGGAGGATACAATGAGCAGTTCTTC
CDR3aa: CASSVPGLAGGYNEQFF
v_gene: TRBV6-1
d_gene: TRBD2
j_gene: TRBJ2-1
abundance: NA

CDR3nt: TGTGCCAGCAACGAAAGGACAGGCAATCAGCCCCAGCATTTT
CDR3aa: CASNERTGNQPQHF
v_gene: TRBV5-6
d_gene: NA
j_gene: TRBJ1-5
abundance: few

CDR3nt: TGTGCCAGCAGCCCAGATCCGGGACTAGCACAAGAGACCCAGTACTTC
CDR3aa: CASSPDPGLAQETQYF
v_gene: TRBV7-2
d_gene: TRBD2
j_gene: TRBJ2-5
abundance: NA

CDR3nt: TGTGCCAGCGGGACAGGGAACAATGAGCAGTTCTTC
CDR3aa: CASGTGNNEQFF
v_gene: TRBV6-4
d_gene: TRBD1
j_gene: TRBJ2-1
abundance: NA

CDR3nt: TGTGCCAGCAGCTTAGCTGCGGGAGAATTTTACGAGCAGTACTTC
CDR3aa: CASSLAAGEFYEQYF
v_gene: TRBV7-6
d_gene: TRBD2
j_gene: TRBJ2-7
abundance: NA

CDR3nt: TGCGCCAGCAGAGAGACAGGGGGCGGGGAGCAGTACTTC
CDR3aa: CASRETGGGEQYF
v_gene: TRBV5-1
d_gene: TRBD1
j_gene: TRBJ2-7
abundance: NA

CDR3nt: TGTGCCAGCAGCTCTAGACAGGGTCAGCCCCAGCATTTT
CDR3aa: CASSSRQGQPQHF
v_gene: TRBV11-2
d_gene: TRBD1
j_gene: TRBJ1-5
abundance: NA

CDR3nt: TGTGCCAGCAGACGGGACCGCGGGGGTACTGAAGCTTTCTTT
CDR3aa: CASRRDRGGTEAFF
v_gene: TRBV28
d_gene: NA
j_gene: TRBJ1-1
abundance: few

CDR3nt: TGTGCCAGTAGTACCTCCGTGAACACAGACAGCTCCTACGAGCAGTACTTC
CDR3aa: CASSTSVNTDSSYEQYF
v_gene: TRBV19
d_gene: NA
j_gene: TRBJ2-7
abundance: once

CDR3nt: TGTGCCAGCAGCCCCGGGGATTACGAGCAGTACTTC
CDR3aa: CASSPGDYEQYF
v_gene: TRBV7-2
d_gene: NA
j_gene: TRBJ2-7
abundance: NA

CDR3nt: TGTGCCAGCAGACCTAGCGGAACCTACGAGCAGTACTTC
CDR3aa: CASRPSGTYEQYF
v_gene: TRBV6-5
d_gene: TRBD2
j_gene: TRBJ2-7
abundance: NA

CDR3nt: TGTGCCAGCAGCCGCAGGGTGGGAGGGGCCCTTTACTTC
CDR3aa: CASSRRVGGALYF
v_gene: TRBV11-2
d_gene: TRBD2
j_gene: TRBJ2-7
abundance: few

CDR3nt: TGTGCCAGTAGTGGACAGGCCCTCCCCTCACCCCTCCACTTT
CDR3aa: CASSGQALPSPLHF
v_gene: TRBV19
d_gene: TRBD1
j_gene: TRBJ1-6
abundance: NA

CDR3nt: TGTGCCAGCAGGACAGGGGGCGCGGACACTGAAGCTTTCTTT
CDR3aa: CASRTGGADTEAFF
v_gene: TRBV6-1
d_gene: TRBD1
j_gene: TRBJ1-1
abundance: NA

CDR3nt: TGTGCCAGCAGCCCCGCCCCGACAGTTCAAGAGACCCAGTACTTC
CDR3aa: CASSPAPTVQETQYF
v_gene: TRBV13
d_gene: NA
j_gene: TRBJ2-5
abundance: NA

CDR3nt: TGTGCCAGCAGCTCCGGGGGTAATTCACCCCTCCACTTT
CDR3aa: CASSSGGNSPLHF
v_gene: TRBV9
d_gene: NA
j_gene: TRBJ1-6
abundance: few

CDR3nt: TGCAGCGTGGACAGGGTCACGGTAGATGGCTACACCTTC
CDR3aa: CSVDRVTVDGYTF
v_gene: TRBV29-1
d_gene: TRBD1
j_gene: TRBJ1-2
abundance: NA

CDR3nt: TGCGCCAGCAGCCCGAGCGGCGGTTACAATGAGCAGTTCTTC
CDR3aa: CASSPSGGYNEQFF
v_gene: TRBV5-1
d_gene: NA
j_gene: TRBJ2-1
abundance: NA

CDR3nt: TGTGCCAGCAGCTTGGTCCAGGACAGGGTAGAAGATACGCAGTATTTT
CDR3aa: CASSLVQDRVEDTQYF
v_gene: TRBV5-6
d_gene: TRBD1
j_gene: TRBJ2-3
abundance: NA

CDR3nt: TGTGCCAGTACTCCGGGACAGGATACGAATCAGCCCCAGCATTTT
CDR3aa: CASTPGQDTNQPQHF
v_gene: TRBV19
d_gene: TRBD1
j_gene: TRBJ1-5
abundance: NA

CDR3nt: TGTGCCAGCAGCTTTAGGGGCAATGAGCAGTTCTTC
CDR3aa: CASSFRGNEQFF
v_gene: TRBV7-2
d_gene: NA
j_gene: TRBJ2-1
abundance: NA

CDR3nt: TGTGCCAGCAGCACCACGGGACAGGGCACCGGGGAGCTGTTTTTT
CDR3aa: CASSTTGQGTGELFF
v_gene: TRBV7-8
d_gene: TRBD1
j_gene: TRBJ2-2
abundance: NA

CDR3nt: TGTGCCAGCAGTTTATATCAGGGAGGGGTAGGTCAGCCCCAGCATTTT
CDR3aa: CASSLYQGGVGQPQHF
v_gene: TRBV27
d_gene: NA
j_gene: TRBJ1-5
abundance: few

CDR3nt: TGTGCCAGCAGGGGACTACCTGAAAGAAACAATGAGCAGTTCTTC
CDR3aa: CASRGLPERNNEQFF
v_gene: TRBV6-6
d_gene: TRBD2
j_gene: TRBJ2-1
abundance: NA

CDR3nt: TGCGCCAGCAGTGGAGTGGGCTACACAGATACGCAGTATTTT
CDR3aa: CASSGVGYTDTQYF
v_gene: TRBV10-1
d_gene: NA
j_gene: TRBJ2-3
abundance: NA

CDR3nt: TGTGCCAGCAGCCAACTAGCCCCTGGGGAGCAGTTCTTC
CDR3aa: CASSQLAPGEQFF
v_gene: TRBV16
d_gene: NA
j_gene: TRBJ2-1
abundance: NA

CDR3nt: TGTGCCACCAGCAGGGGGGGTGGAGCGCACAATGAGCAGTTCTTC
CDR3aa: CATSRGGGAHNEQFF
v_gene: TRBV15
d_gene: NA
j_gene: TRBJ2-1
abundance: NA

CDR3nt: TGTGCCAGCAGCTTAGACGACCAAGAGACCCAGTACTTC
CDR3aa: CASSLDDQETQYF
v_gene: TRBV11-3
d_gene: NA
j_gene: TRBJ2-5
abundance: NA

CDR3nt: TGCGCCAGCAGCTCATCAGGGGCTGTAGGGGAGACCCAGTACTTC
CDR3aa: CASSSSGAVGETQYF
v_gene: TRBV5-1
d_gene: NA
j_gene: TRBJ2-5
abundance: few

CDR3nt: TGTGCCAGCAGTTTAGGGGAGTCGGAGCCCCAGCATTTT
CDR3aa: CASSLGESEPQHF
v_gene: TRBV27
d_gene: NA
j_gene: TRBJ1-5
abundance: NA

CDR3nt: TGTGCCAGCAGCATAATAGCGGGGGGGAGCAATGAGCAGTTCTTC
CDR3aa: CASSIIAGGSNEQFF
v_gene: TRBV5-4
d_gene: TRBD2
j_gene: TRBJ2-1
abundance: NA

CDR3nt: TGCAGCGTAGGACAGGGGGGCTACGAGCAGTACTTC
CDR3aa: CSVGQGGYEQYF
v_gene: TRBV29-1
d_gene: TRBD1
j_gene: TRBJ2-7
abundance: few

CDR3nt: TGCGCCAGCAGCCACGTGAGCTCCTATAATTCACCCCTCCACTTT
CDR3aa: CASSHVSSYNSPLHF
v_gene: TRBV4-1
d_gene: NA
j_gene: TRBJ1-6
abundance: NA

CDR3nt: TGTGCCAGTAGTCTACAGGGACGGTACGAAAAACTGTTTTTT
CDR3aa: CASSLQGRYEKLFF
v_gene: TRBV19
d_gene: NA
j_gene: TRBJ1-4
abundance: NA

CDR3nt: TGTGCCAGCAGCTTTACAGGGGTGAACACTGAAGCTTTCTTT
CDR3aa: CASSFTGVNTEAFF
v_gene: TRBV5-8
d_gene: TRBD1
j_gene: TRBJ1-1
abundance: medium-sized

CDR3nt: TGCGCCAGCAGCTTGGGATTAGGACAGTACGAGCAGTACTTC
CDR3aa: CASSLGLGQYEQYF
v_gene: TRBV5-1
d_gene: NA
j_gene: TRBJ2-7
abundance: few

CDR3nt: TGTGCTAGCAGCTTAGAGAGAAACACTGAAGCTTTCTTT
CDR3aa: CASSLERNTEAFF
v_gene: TRBV7-7
d_gene: NA
j_gene: TRBJ1-1
abundance: NA

CDR3nt: TGTGCCAGCAGTTTATCTCGGGGCTACACCTTC
CDR3aa: CASSLSRGYTF
v_gene: TRBV28
d_gene: NA
j_gene: TRBJ1-2
abundance: NA

CDR3nt: TGTGCCAGCAGCCCCGGACTAGCGTCGAACACCGGGGAGCTGTTTTTT
CDR3aa: CASSPGLASNTGELFF
v_gene: TRBV7-6
d_gene: TRBD2
j_gene: TRBJ2-2
abundance: NA

CDR3nt: TGTGCCAGCAGCCGCCGACTCAATCCACCTAGCACAGATACGCAGTATTTT
CDR3aa: CASSRRLNPPSTDTQYF
v_gene: TRBV14
d_gene: NA
j_gene: TRBJ2-3
abundance: once

CDR3nt: TGTGCCACTCGGGGGGCCCCCTACAATGAGCAGTTCTTC
CDR3aa: CATRGAPYNEQFF
v_gene: TRBV19
d_gene: NA
j_gene: TRBJ2-1
abundance: few

CDR3nt: TGTGCCGCCCTAACAGGGGGCGGCACAGATACGCAGTATTTT
CDR3aa: CAALTGGGTDTQYF
v_gene: TRBV28
d_gene: TRBD1
j_gene: TRBJ2-3
abundance: NA

CDR3nt: TGTGCCTGGAGAATTTCGGGAGCAGCGGTGCGCCATGAAGCTTTCTTT
CDR3aa: CAWRISGAAVRHEAFF
v_gene: TRBV30
d_gene: NA
j_gene: TRBJ1-1
abundance: NA

CDR3nt: TGTGCCAGCAGCTCCAGACAGGAGGTGGTGGAGACCCAGTACTTC
CDR3aa: CASSSRQEVVETQYF
v_gene: TRBV13
d_gene: NA
j_gene: TRBJ2-5
abundance: NA

CDR3nt: TGTGCCAGCAGCGCCGGGGGGCGGGGGTCCTTCACAGATACGCAGTATTTT
CDR3aa: CASSAGGRGSFTDTQYF
v_gene: TRBV5-4
d_gene: NA
j_gene: TRBJ2-3
abundance: NA

CDR3nt: TGTGCCAGCAGCCTAAGAGGGGGCGTGAGCTCCTCTGGGGCCAACGTCCTGACTTTC
CDR3aa: CASSLRGGVSSSGANVLTF
v_gene: TRBV7-3
d_gene: TRBD1
j_gene: TRBJ2-6
abundance: few

CDR3nt: TGTGCCAGCAGTGGGGCGCGGGGGGAGCCCCAGCATTTT
CDR3aa: CASSGARGEPQHF
v_gene: TRBV2
d_gene: NA
j_gene: TRBJ1-5
abundance: NA

CDR3nt: TGCGCCAGCAGCTTGGATTGGGACAGGGACCCCGACGAGCAGTACTTC
CDR3aa: CASSLDWDRDPDEQYF
v_gene: TRBV5-1
d_gene: TRBD1
j_gene: TRBJ2-7
abundance: NA

CDR3nt: TGTGCCAGTAGTACACAGGGGGCGCAGTCCTACGAGCAGTACTTC
CDR3aa: CASSTQGAQSYEQYF
v_gene: TRBV19
d_gene: TRBD1
j_gene: TRBJ2-7
abundance: few

CDR3nt: TGTGCCAGTAGTATCGATGGCAGAATCTATGGCTACACCTTC
CDR3aa: CASSIDGRIYGYTF
v_gene: TRBV19
d_gene: NA
j_gene: TRBJ1-2
abundance: NA